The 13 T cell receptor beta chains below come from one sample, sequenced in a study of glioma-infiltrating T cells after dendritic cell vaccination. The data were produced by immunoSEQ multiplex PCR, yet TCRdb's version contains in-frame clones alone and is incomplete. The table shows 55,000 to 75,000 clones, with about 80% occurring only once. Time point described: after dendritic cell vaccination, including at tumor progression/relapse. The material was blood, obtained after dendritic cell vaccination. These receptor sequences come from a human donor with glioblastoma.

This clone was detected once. The CDR3 DNA sequence: TGTGCCAGCAGTTTAGCCGGGGTATACAATGAGCAGTTCTTC. Encoded protein: CASSLAGVYNEQFF. The chain has TRBV27 and TRBJ2-1; possible D gene TRBD2, 5 bases. This CDR3 contains 14 residues. Germline V gene sequence: CDR1 MNHEY, CDR2 SMNVEV (reference sequence). V gave up 2 bases and J gave up 4 bases, with 9 bases separating them.

This CDR3 reads CASSLVVAGGSETQYF. The CDR3 DNA follows: TGCGCCAGCAGCTTGGTGGTAGCGGGGGGTTCAGAGACCCAGTACTTC. V and J are TRBV5-1 and TRBJ2-5; 10 bases agree with TRBD2. Germline CDR1 SGHRS, CDR2 YFSETQ. J lost 4 bases, V lost 0 bases, and 6 bases had no gene match. CDR3 size: 16 residues.

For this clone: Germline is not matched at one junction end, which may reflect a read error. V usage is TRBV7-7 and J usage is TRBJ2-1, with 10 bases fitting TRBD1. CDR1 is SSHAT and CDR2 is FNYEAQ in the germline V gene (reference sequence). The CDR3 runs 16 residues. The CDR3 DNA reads TGTGCTAGCAGCTTAGACGGACAGGGGGGTGACAATGAGCAGTTCTTC. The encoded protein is CASSLDGQGGDNEQFF.

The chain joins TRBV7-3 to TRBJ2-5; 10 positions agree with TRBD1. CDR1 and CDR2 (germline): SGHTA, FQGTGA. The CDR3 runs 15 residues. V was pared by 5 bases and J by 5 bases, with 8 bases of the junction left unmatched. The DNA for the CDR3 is TGTGCCAGCAGCGCCGGGACAGGGGTTTGGGAGACCCAGTACTTC. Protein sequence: CASSAGTGVWETQYF.

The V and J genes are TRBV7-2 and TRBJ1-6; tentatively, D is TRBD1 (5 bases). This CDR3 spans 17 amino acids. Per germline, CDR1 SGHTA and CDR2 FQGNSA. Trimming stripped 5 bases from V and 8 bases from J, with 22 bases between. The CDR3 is CASSREEVGGRDSPLHF. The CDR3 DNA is TGTGCCAGCAGCCGAGAGGAGGTGGGGGGAAGGGATTCACCCCTCCACTTT.

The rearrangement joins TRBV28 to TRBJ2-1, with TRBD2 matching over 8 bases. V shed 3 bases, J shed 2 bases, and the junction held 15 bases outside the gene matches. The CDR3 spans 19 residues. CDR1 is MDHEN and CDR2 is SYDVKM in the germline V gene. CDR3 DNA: TGTGCCAGCAGTTTCTCATCGATAAGGACTAGCAGTCCCTACAATGAGCAGTTCTTC. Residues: CASSFSSIRTSSPYNEQFF.

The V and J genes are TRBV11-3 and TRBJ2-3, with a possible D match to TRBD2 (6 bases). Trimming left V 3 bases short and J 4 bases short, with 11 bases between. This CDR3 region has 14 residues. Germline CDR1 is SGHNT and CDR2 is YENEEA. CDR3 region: CASSLPGGADTQYF. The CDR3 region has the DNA TGTGCCAGCAGCTTGCCTGGCGGGGCAGATACGCAGTATTTT.

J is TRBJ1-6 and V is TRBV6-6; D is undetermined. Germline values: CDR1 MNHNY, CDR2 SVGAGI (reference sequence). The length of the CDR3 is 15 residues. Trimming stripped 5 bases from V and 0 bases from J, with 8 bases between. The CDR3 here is CASSPLSSYNSPLHF. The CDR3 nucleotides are TGTGCCAGCAGTCCCCTTAGCTCCTATAATTCACCCCTCCACTTT.

The chain's CDR3 is CASSGRRLYNEQFF. Here the CDR3 DNA reads TGTGCCAGCAGTGGAAGGAGACTTTACAATGAGCAGTTCTTC. This chain uses TRBV6-1 with TRBJ2-1; D is unresolved. The CDR3 covers 14 residues. The germline V gene has CDR1 MNHNS and CDR2 SASEGT. Trimming took off 4 bases at V and 4 bases at J, with 11 bases between the two ends.

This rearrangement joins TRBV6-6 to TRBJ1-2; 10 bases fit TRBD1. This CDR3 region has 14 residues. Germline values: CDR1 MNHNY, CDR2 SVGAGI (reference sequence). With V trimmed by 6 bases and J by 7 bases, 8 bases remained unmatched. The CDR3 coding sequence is TGTGCCAGCAGCACCGACAGGGGGCTAGGTGGCTACACCTTC. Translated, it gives CASSTDRGLGGYTF.

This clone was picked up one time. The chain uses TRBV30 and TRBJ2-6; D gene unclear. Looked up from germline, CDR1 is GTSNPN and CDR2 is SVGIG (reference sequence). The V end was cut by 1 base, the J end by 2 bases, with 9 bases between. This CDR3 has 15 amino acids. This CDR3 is CAWSATATGANVLTF. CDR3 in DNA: TGTGCCTGGAGTGCTACAGCCACTGGGGCCAACGTCCTGACTTTC. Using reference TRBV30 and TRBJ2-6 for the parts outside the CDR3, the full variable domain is SQTIHQWPATLVQPVGSPLSLECTVEGTSNPNLYWYRQAAGRGLQLLFYSVGIGQISSEVPQNLSASRPQDRQFILSSKKLLLSDSGFYLCAWSATATGANVLTFGAGSRLTVL.

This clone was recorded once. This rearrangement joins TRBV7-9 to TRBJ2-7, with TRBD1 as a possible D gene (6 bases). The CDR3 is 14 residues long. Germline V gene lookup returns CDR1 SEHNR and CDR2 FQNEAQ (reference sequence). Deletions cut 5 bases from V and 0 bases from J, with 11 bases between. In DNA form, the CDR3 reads TGTGCCAGCAGCCACCGGGACACCTCCTACGAGCAGTACTTC. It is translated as CASSHRDTSYEQYF. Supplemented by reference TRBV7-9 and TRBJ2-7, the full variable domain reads DTGVSQNPRHKITKRGQNVTFRCDPISEHNRLYWYRQTLGQGPEFLTYFQNEAQLEKSRLLSDRFSAERPKGSFSTLEIQRTEQGDSAMYLCASSHRDTSYEQYFGPGTRLTVT.

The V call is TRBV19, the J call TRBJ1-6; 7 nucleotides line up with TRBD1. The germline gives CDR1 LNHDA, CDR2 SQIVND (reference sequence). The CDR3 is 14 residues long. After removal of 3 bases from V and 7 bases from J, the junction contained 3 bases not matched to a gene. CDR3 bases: TGTGCCAGTAGTATTGGGGACAGAAATTCACCCCTCCACTTT. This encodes CASSIGDRNSPLHF.